One sample yielded the 3 T cell receptor beta chains listed below, sequenced in a study of OX40 agonist ivuxolimab in advanced cancers. Produced via immunoSEQ multiplex PCR; TCRdb's table is partial and in-frame only. The sample shows roughly 76,000 clones, around 86% of them seen only once. The sequences come from CD4+ or CD8+ T cells sorted from blood, collected in a trial of the OX40 agonist ivuxolimab. These receptors all come from an adult with an advanced solid tumor such as melanoma, head and neck, liver or kidney cancer.

V usage is TRBV7-9 and J usage is TRBJ1-1; D is undetermined. This CDR3 has 12 amino acids. Germline V gene sequence: CDR1 SEHNR, CDR2 FQNEAQ (reference sequence). The V end lost 5 bases, the J end lost 11 bases, and 15 bases lay between the germline ends. CDR3 residues: CASSRDDKWAFF. As DNA, the CDR3 is TGTGCCAGCAGCCGTGACGACAAATGGGCTTTCTTT.

V gene TRBV14 combines with J gene TRBJ1-1, with unresolved D. Trimming cost V 3 bases and J 6 bases, with 14 bases left between them. Looked up from germline, CDR1 is SGHDN and CDR2 is FVKESK. The CDR3 consists of 14 residues. The CDR3 loop reads CASSQGPRVPEAFF. CDR3 nucleotide sequence: TGTGCCAGCAGCCAGGGCCCGAGGGTGCCTGAAGCTTTCTTT.

V is TRBV2 and J is TRBJ2-2, with 10 bases identical to TRBD1. The CDR3 is made up of 16 amino acids. CDR1 is SNHLY and CDR2 is FYNNEI in the germline V gene. J was trimmed by 5 bases and V by 5 bases; bases with no gene match: 8. The DNA of the CDR3 is TGTGCCAGCAGTCCGGGACAGGGGAGGGCGACCGGGGAGCTGTTTTTT. This sequence encodes CASSPGQGRATGELFF.